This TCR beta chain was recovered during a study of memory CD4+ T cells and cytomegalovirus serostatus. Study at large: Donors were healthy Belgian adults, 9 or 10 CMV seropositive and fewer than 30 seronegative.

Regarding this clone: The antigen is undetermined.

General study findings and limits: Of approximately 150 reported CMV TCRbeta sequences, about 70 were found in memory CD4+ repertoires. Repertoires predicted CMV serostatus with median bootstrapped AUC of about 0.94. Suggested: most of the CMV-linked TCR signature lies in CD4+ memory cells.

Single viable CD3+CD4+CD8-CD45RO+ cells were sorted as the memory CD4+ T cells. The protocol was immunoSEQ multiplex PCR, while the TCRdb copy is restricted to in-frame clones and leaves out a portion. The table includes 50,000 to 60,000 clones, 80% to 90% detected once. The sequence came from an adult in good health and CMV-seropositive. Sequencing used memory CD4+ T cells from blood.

DNA for the CDR3: TGCAGCGTTGAAGCGGGGAACTCTGGAAACACCATATATTTT. Its translation: CSVEAGNSGNTIYF. The chain has TRBV29-1 and TRBJ1-3; D unresolved. The CDR3 is 14 residues long. Germline V gives CDR1 SQVTM, CDR2 ANQGSEA. V was pared by 1 base and J by 0 bases, with 7 bases between.